Listed here is a single T cell receptor (beta chain). This specimen belongs to a study of blood T cell repertoires in COVID-19. About the research overall: Samples of COVID-19 (acute and convalescent) were obtained from the United States, Italy and Spain. PBMCs, B-cell-depleted T cells, or T cells provided the cDNA or gDNA that made up the material.

Germline-derived CDR1 and CDR2 are MDHEN and SYDVKM. The CDR3 has 15 residues. V shed 6 bases and J shed 2 bases, with 17 bases lying between them. In the original processing: Counts of nucleated cells, estimated from reference gene primer amplification, were obtained. Sequenced by immunoSEQ multiplex PCR; TCRdb stores in-frame clones only, minus some. That table supplies the V and J calls and clone size; D and trimming were determined from the DNA. The sample consists of about 180,000 clones, about 87% of them appearing once. The chain employs TRBV28 and TRBJ2-7; possible D gene TRBD2, 6 bases. Sequenced sample: peripheral blood. This sequence originates from a woman aged 25-40 years with acute or convalescent COVID-19. CDR3 protein: CASSSHSGRPYEQYF. The CDR3 bases are TGTGCCAGCAGCTCACACTCGGGGAGGCCCTACGAGCAGTACTTC.